This T cell receptor (beta chain) is from a study of identical twins. CDR3 length: 12 amino acids. In germline, CDR1 is LNHNV, CDR2 YYDKDF (reference sequence). V dropped 8 bases and J dropped 8 bases, with 15 bases sitting between them. This clonotype was seen more than once but under ten times. Its cognate antigen is unknown. Study results and caveats: Recombination models fit unrelated individuals' TCR alpha sharing but underestimated twins'. Twin-shared out-of-frame alpha sequences showed excess low generation probability.

The authors used template switching to add a universal primer site and gave cDNA unique molecular identifiers. TCRdb independently ran MiXCR on the 5' RACE reads; one entry per CDR3 protein. This sample yields roughly 630,000 distinct CDR3 sequences, of which under 8.5% are seen a single time; 1.6% belongs to the top ten. Separately, the same data were catalogued under a study of yellow fever vaccine responses in identical twins. That source reports: Twins reportedly mounted vaccine T cell responses that seemed partly convergent, partly personalized.

The chain combines TRBV15 with TRBJ2-5; D perhaps matches TRBD1 (5 bases). Material: PBMCs. This receptor was obtained from a woman younger than 35 in good health. The CDR3 DNA reads TGTGCCACCGGGAAAGCCGACAGTACCCAGTACTTC. Its protein is CATGKADSTQYF. Full variable domain (outside the CDR3, taken from reference TRBV15 and TRBJ2-5): DAMVIQNPRYQVTQFGKPVTLSCSQTLNHNVMYWYQQKSSQAPKLLFHYYDKDFNNEADTPDNFQSRRPNTSFCFLDIRSPGLGDTAMYLCATGKADSTQYFGPGTRLLVL.